The T cell receptor beta chain described here comes from a study of blood T cell repertoires in COVID-19. Across the whole study: Samples taken during acute and convalescent COVID-19 were collected in the United States, Italy and Spain. T cells, B-cell-depleted T cells, or PBMCs supplied cDNA or gDNA.

The junction had 8 bases not matched to a gene; V was cut back by 5 bases and J by 5 bases. The CDR3 has 15 residues. The germline CDR1 and CDR2 sequences are SGHTA and FQGNSA. Authors' analysis steps: Estimation of nucleated cell counts relied on the amplification of reference gene primers. TCRdb's copy holds only in-frame clones and misses some; the assay was immunoSEQ multiplex PCR. V, J and clone size were drawn from that table, and D and trimming were deduced from the DNA. Among tens of thousands of clones listed, about 80% were seen once. The origin of this receptor is a human donor in a cohort sampled during active COVID-19. The chain combines TRBV7-2 with TRBJ2-5; 10 bases agree with TRBD2. The sample taken for sequencing was peripheral blood. CDR3 protein: CASSDSSGRGETQYF. The CDR3 coding sequence is TGTGCCAGCAGCGATTCTAGCGGGAGAGGCGAGACCCAGTACTTC.